These 14 T cell receptor beta chains share one sample of origin, sequenced in a study of response to subunit inactivated influenza vaccine. TCRdb re-derived calls from the RT-PCR reads in MiXCR, one entry per CDR3 protein. Of roughly 570,000 distinct CDR3 sequences in the sample, about 14% are singletons; the top ten hold around 10%. The material sequenced was PBMCs from blood, taken about 12 days after vaccination. The origin of the receptors is a man aged 50-60 years who received an inactivated influenza vaccine.

The CDR3 DNA follows: TGTGCCAGCAGCTTATATTGGCGGGACCAAGAGACCCAGTACTTC. The encoded protein is CASSLYWRDQETQYF. The chain employs TRBV11-2 and TRBJ2-5; possible D gene TRBD2, 5 bases. V lost 2 bases, J lost 0 bases, and 10 bases lay in between. The CDR3 has 15 amino acids. In germline, CDR1 is SGHAT, CDR2 FQNNGV.

The chain carries TRBV7-2 and TRBJ2-4; no firm D call. Trimming pared 1 base from V and 4 bases from J, leaving 14 bases between. The CDR3 is 16 residues long. Germline assignment: CDR1 SGHTA and CDR2 FQGNSA. The CDR3 DNA sequence: TGTGCCAGCAGCTTAGTTGGCGGTTTGGGGAAAAACATTCAGTACTTC. Amino acids: CASSLVGGLGKNIQYF.

This clonotype has more than one count but fewer than ten. The chain combines TRBV18 with TRBJ2-7, with D perhaps TRBD1 (6 bases). This CDR3 has 15 amino acids. V gave up 6 bases and J gave up 3 bases, with 18 bases separating them. Germline loops: CDR1 KGHSH, CDR2 LQKENI. The CDR3 DNA sequence: TGTGCCAGCTCCCGAACCGGGACACCATACTACGAGCAGTACTTC. Its translation: CASSRTGTPYYEQYF. The full variable domain, with the rest looked up from reference TRBV18 and TRBJ2-7, is NAGVMQNPRHLVRRRGQEARLRCSPMKGHSHVYWYRQLPEEGLKFMVYLQKENIIDESGMPKERFSAEFPKEGPSILRIQQVVRGDSAAYFCASSRTGTPYYEQYFGPGTRLTVT.

The chain links TRBV29-1 to TRBJ2-2; TRBD1 matches 8 bases. V lost 6 bases and J lost 0; bases outside the gene matches: 6. The CDR3 has 15 residues. CDR1 is SQVTM and CDR2 is ANQGSEA in the germline V gene. The CDR3 DNA reads as TGCAGCGTCGATAGGACAGGGACGAACACCGGGGAGCTGTTTTTT. Amino acid sequence: CSVDRTGTNTGELFF.

V is TRBV29-1 and J is TRBJ2-1, with 11 nucleotides matching TRBD1. Per germline, CDR1 SQVTM and CDR2 ANQGSEA. This CDR3 is built from 17 residues. V shed 7 bases and J 2 bases; nucleotides not matched to a gene: 13. The CDR3 here is CSAGTGGFAVTYNEQFF. The DNA of the CDR3 is TGCAGCGCTGGGACAGGGGGGTTCGCTGTAACCTACAATGAGCAGTTCTTC.

V is TRBV29-1 and J is TRBJ1-3; 8 bases align to TRBD1. CDR3 length: 15 amino acids. Germline V gene lookup returns CDR1 SQVTM and CDR2 ANQGSEA. V lost 5 bases and J lost 2; bases outside the gene matches: 8. CDR3 sequence reads: CSVSLSQGAGNTIYF. DNA for the CDR3: TGCAGCGTTTCCCTATCACAGGGGGCTGGAAACACCATATATTTT.

This clonotype came up a few times. This rearrangement joins TRBV7-6 to TRBJ2-2; 10 bases fit TRBD1. The junction had 8 bases not matched to a gene; V was cut back by 2 bases and J by 5 bases. Germline values: CDR1 SGHVS, CDR2 FNYEAQ. The CDR3 covers 17 residues. The CDR3 sequence is CASSLTGQGLGTGELFF. The CDR3 bases are TGTGCCAGCAGCTTAACGGGACAGGGGCTGGGGACCGGGGAGCTGTTTTTT.

This clonotype was detected only a few times. The V call is TRBV20-1, the J call TRBJ2-4; D is ambiguous. The CDR3 is 11 amino acids. The germline CDR1 and CDR2 sequences are DFQATT and SNEGSKA (reference sequence). V shed 6 bases and J shed 5 bases, with 8 bases lying between them. In nucleotides, the CDR3 is TGCAGTGCCGCGGCGGAAAACATTCAGTACTTC. Translating gives CSAAAENIQYF.

This clonotype has a handful of counts. V is TRBV5-1 and J is TRBJ1-6; 8 bases fit TRBD1. Germline V gives CDR1 SGHRS, CDR2 YFSETQ. CDR3 size: 12 residues. V dropped 3 bases and J dropped 14; count of bases not matched to a gene: 4. The CDR3 loop is CASSWDRTTLHF. For the CDR3, the DNA is TGCGCCAGCAGCTGGGACAGGACAACCCTCCACTTT.

This chain uses TRBV5-1 with TRBJ2-5; the match to TRBD1 covers 8 bases. The CDR3 is 15 residues long. From germline, CDR1 is SGHRS and CDR2 YFSETQ. V dropped 0 bases and J dropped 4; count of bases not matched to a gene: 5. The chain's CDR3 is CASSLGTGSLETQYF. For the CDR3, the DNA is TGCGCCAGCAGCTTGGGGACAGGGTCGTTAGAGACCCAGTACTTC.

In this sample, this clonotype turned up a few times. The CDR3 coding sequence is TGCGCCAGCAGCTTGGCGGGACAGGGTTTGAACACTGAAGCTTTCTTT. Translating it yields CASSLAGQGLNTEAFF. This sequence joins TRBV5-1 and TRBJ1-1, with 9 bases fitting TRBD1. Germline loops: CDR1 SGHRS, CDR2 YFSETQ. The length of the CDR3 is 16 residues. The J segment lost 0 bases and the V segment lost 0 bases, leaving 3 bases of the junction unmatched.

This clonotype has only a few counts. The chain is built from TRBV4-3 and TRBJ2-1; TRBD2 matches 14 bases. In germline, CDR1 is LGHNA, CDR2 YSLEER. The CDR3 sequence is 17 residues long. V shed 4 bases and J 8 bases; nucleotides not matched to a gene: 10. CDR3 sequence reads: CASSRGLAGAISDEQFF. For the CDR3, the DNA is TGCGCCAGCAGCCGGGGACTAGCGGGAGCAATTTCCGATGAGCAGTTCTTC.

A few counts support this clonotype. V is TRBV18 and J is TRBJ1-1; TRBD1 matches 8 bases. Trimming took 3 bases from V and 7 from J; bases not matched to a gene: 7. This CDR3 is built from 14 residues. Germline CDR1 and CDR2: KGHSH and LQKENI. The CDR3 is CASSPKGTGSEAFF. Here the CDR3 DNA reads TGTGCCAGCTCACCTAAAGGGACAGGCAGTGAAGCTTTCTTT.

The sample holds a few counts of this clonotype. The chain links TRBV4-1 to TRBJ2-7; D is unclear. V lost 0 bases to trimming and J lost 0 bases, with 9 bases between them. The CDR3 runs to 15 residues. Germline lookup yields CDR1 MGHRA and CDR2 YSYEKL. CDR3 amino acids: CASSQEDTVSYEQYF. The CDR3 nucleotides are TGCGCCAGCAGCCAAGAAGACACCGTCTCCTACGAGCAGTACTTC.